This entry describes one T cell receptor (beta chain). This clonotype was seen a few times. The antigen it recognizes is unknown. No base-level quality is on record; no much larger clone is a single base apart. The record originates from a study of T cell repertoires in cytomegalovirus infection (dated by TCRdb to the late 2010s). For context, the study as a whole: Donor HLA type was relevant to the analysis, because carriage of CMV infection together with the matching HLA type was indicated by public TCR beta signatures. Overall study results and their limits: The ex vivo response was dominated by HLA-C-restricted CMV-specific TCR beta clonotypes, and the single most frequent clonotype in two of eight donors was supplied by these HLA-C-restricted clonotypes. Carriers of CMV infection plus the relevant HLA type were discriminated by the cumulative frequency of public TCR beta family members in the study cohort and in an independent 352-donor cohort.

V was cut back by 0 bases and J by 4 bases, leaving a gap of 9 bases between them. Per the germline V gene, SGHTA is the CDR1 and FQGNSA is the CDR2. Reading from cysteine to phenylalanine, the CDR3 counts 15 amino acids. Only the CDR3 portion is preserved as DNA: 45 bases, with reading frame beginning at the first base. Sequencing instrument: Illumina HiSeq 1500. Starting from the raw public reads, TCRdb applied fastp trimming at Q25, assembled clones with MiXCR and retained in-frame beta chains. Each record represents a unique CDR3 protein, reported with the most common genes and DNA among its rows. Across this sample there are some 170,000 distinct CDR3 sequences, with about 18% seen only once. Approximately 26% of the sample is in the top ten clones.

Sample: CD8+ T cells from PBMCs. This TCR derives from a human donor in good health (CMV status not recorded). Some clones in this sample may be carry-over from other donors' samples. The chain is assembled from TRBV7-2 and TRBJ1-4; no confident D gene assignment can be made. CDR3 reads: CASSLAVEFNEKLFF. In nucleotides, the sequence is TGTGCCAGCAGCTTAGCGGTGGAGTTTAATGAAAAACTGTTTTTT.